This TCR beta chain was identified in a study of blood T cell repertoires in COVID-19. Study as a whole: Acute-phase and convalescent COVID-19 samples originated in the United States, Italy and Spain. The analysed material was cDNA or gDNA that came from T cells, B-cell-depleted T cells, or PBMCs.

Clones were read by immunoSEQ multiplex PCR, and TCRdb kept only the in-frame ones, dropping some. The profile shows roughly 380,000 clones, around 89% of them singletons. Germline V lookup: CDR1 MNHEY, CDR2 SVGAGI. Trimming cost V 7 bases and J 0 bases, with 10 bases left between them. The CDR3 extends over 15 amino acids. This clone was seen once. This TCR derives from a woman in her forties with COVID-19, enrolled during active disease. This chain uses TRBV6-5 with TRBJ1-6; maybe TRBD1 (6 bases). Sequencing was performed on peripheral blood. The CDR3 reads CASKRGSSYNSPLHF. The CDR3 DNA is TGTGCCAGCAAAAGGGGGAGCTCCTATAATTCACCCCTCCACTTT.